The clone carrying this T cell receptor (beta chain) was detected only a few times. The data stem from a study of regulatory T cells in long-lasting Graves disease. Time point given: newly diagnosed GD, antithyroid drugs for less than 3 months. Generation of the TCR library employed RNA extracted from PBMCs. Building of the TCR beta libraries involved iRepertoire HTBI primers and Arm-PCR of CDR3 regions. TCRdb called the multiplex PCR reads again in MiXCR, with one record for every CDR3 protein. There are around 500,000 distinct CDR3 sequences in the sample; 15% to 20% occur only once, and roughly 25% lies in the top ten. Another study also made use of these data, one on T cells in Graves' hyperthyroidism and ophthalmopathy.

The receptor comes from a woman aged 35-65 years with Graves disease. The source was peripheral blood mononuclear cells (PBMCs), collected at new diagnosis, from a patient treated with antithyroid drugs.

The CDR3 DNA sequence: TGTGCCAGCAGCTTGGGACATCAACTGTTTTTT. Amino acid sequence: CASSLGHQLFF. The V call is TRBV5-6, the J call TRBJ1-4, with D uncertain. The germline V gene encodes CDR1 SGHDT and CDR2 YYEEEE. Trimming pared 0 bases from V and 12 bases from J, leaving 6 bases between. The CDR3 length is 11 residues.